This TCR beta chain was identified in a study of T cell responses to AZD1222 COVID-19 vaccine. This CDR3 is built from 15 residues. The germline V gene encodes CDR1 SGHAT and CDR2 FQNNGV. The J segment lost 8 bases and the V segment lost 2 bases, leaving 2 bases of the junction unmatched. Assay: immunoSEQ multiplex PCR; the TCRdb copy retains only in-frame clones and omits some. Of around 99,000 clones in the sample, about 93% were seen once. The V and J genes are TRBV11-2 and TRBJ1-6, with 11 positions matching TRBD1. Sequenced here: peripheral blood, sampled 28 days after the second AZD1222 dose. The source is an adult who received the AZD1222 COVID-19 vaccine. In DNA form, the CDR3 reads TGTGCCAGCAGCTTACGGGGACAGGGGGATTCACCCCTCCACTTT. This gives the protein CASSLRGQGDSPLHF.